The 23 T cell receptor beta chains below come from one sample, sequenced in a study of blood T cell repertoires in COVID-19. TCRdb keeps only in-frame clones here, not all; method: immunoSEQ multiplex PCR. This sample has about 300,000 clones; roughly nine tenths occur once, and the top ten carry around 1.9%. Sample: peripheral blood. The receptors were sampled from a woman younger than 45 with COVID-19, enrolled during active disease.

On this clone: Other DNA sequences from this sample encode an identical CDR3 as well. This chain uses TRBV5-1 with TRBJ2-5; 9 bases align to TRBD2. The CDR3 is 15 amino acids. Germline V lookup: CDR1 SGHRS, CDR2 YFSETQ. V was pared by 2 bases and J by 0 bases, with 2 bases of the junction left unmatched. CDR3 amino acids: CASSFSGGYQETQYF. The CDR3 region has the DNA TGCGCCAGCAGCTTTAGCGGGGGATACCAAGAGACCCAGTACTTC.

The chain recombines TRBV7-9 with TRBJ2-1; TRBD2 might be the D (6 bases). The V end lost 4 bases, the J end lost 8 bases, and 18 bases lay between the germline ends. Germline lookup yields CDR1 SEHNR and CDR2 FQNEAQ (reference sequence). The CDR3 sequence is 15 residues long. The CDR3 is CASSSSGLSRDEQFF. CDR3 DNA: TGTGCCAGCAGCTCATCGGGACTGTCTAGGGATGAGCAGTTCTTC.

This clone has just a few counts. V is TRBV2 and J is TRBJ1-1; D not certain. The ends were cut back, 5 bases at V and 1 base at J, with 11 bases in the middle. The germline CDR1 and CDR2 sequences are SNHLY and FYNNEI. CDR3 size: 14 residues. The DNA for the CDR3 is TGTGCCAGCAGTCCCCTCCGAGGGAACACTGAAGCTTTCTTT. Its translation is CASSPLRGNTEAFF.

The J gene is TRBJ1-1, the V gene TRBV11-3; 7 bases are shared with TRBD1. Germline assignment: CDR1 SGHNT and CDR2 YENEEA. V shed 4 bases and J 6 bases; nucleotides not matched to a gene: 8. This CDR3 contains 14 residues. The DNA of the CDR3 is TGTGCCAGCAGCTACAACGACAGGGCCCCTGAAGCTTTCTTT. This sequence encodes CASSYNDRAPEAFF.

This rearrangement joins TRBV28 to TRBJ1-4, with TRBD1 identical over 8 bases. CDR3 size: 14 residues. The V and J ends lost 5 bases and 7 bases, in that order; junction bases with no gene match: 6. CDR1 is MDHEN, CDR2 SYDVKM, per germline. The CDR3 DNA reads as TGTGCCAGCAGTCCTACAGGGGGAAGTGAAAAACTGTTTTTT. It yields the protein CASSPTGGSEKLFF.

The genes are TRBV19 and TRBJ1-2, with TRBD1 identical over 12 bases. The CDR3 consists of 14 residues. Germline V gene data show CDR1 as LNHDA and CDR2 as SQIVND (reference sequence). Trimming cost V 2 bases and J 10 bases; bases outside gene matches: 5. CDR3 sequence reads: CASSITGTGGAYTF. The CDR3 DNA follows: TGTGCCAGTAGTATAACCGGGACAGGGGGCGCCTACACCTTC.

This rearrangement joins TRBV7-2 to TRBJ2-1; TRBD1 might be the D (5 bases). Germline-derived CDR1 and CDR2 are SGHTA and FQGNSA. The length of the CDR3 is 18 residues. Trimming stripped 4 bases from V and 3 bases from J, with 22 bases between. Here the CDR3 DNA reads TGTGCCAGCAGCTGGGAACCGCAGGGTTGGGTGAACTACAATGAGCAGTTCTTC. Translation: CASSWEPQGWVNYNEQFF.

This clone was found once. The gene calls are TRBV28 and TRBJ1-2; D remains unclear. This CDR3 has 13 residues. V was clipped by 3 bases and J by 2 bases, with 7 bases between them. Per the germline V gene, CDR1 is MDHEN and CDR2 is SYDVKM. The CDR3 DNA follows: TGTGCCAGCAGTTTTGGGGAGAACTATGGCTACACCTTC. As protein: CASSFGENYGYTF.

The CDR3 nucleotides read TGTGCCAGCAGCTCCACAGGGTGGGCTAATGAAAAACTGTTTTTT. It encodes CASSSTGWANEKLFF. This rearrangement joins TRBV11-2 to TRBJ1-4; the D gene is possibly TRBD1 (6 bases). CDR1 and CDR2 (germline): SGHAT, FQNNGV. This CDR3 has 15 amino acids. The V end lost 4 bases, the J end lost 3 bases, and 12 bases lay between the germline ends.

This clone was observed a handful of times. The CDR3 coding sequence is TGTGCCAGCAGCTTGTGGGGACAGGGAGTCTATAGCAATCAGCCCCAGCATTTT. This codes for CASSLWGQGVYSNQPQHF. The V gene is TRBV5-6, the J gene TRBJ1-5; 9 bases map to TRBD1. The V segment lost 1 base and the J segment 0 bases; nucleotides outside the gene matches: 8. Germline-derived CDR1 and CDR2 are SGHDT and YYEEEE. This CDR3 comprises 18 residues.

The CDR3 sequence is CASSARTGASPGQFF. The CDR3 DNA is TGTGCCAGCAGCGCCCGGACAGGGGCCTCCCCTGGACAGTTCTTC. The V gene is TRBV7-6, the J gene TRBJ2-1, with TRBD1 matching 9 bases. The CDR3 loop spans 15 amino acids. Germline CDR1 SGHVS, CDR2 FNYEAQ. V was clipped by 5 bases and J by 13 bases; unmatched bases: 15.

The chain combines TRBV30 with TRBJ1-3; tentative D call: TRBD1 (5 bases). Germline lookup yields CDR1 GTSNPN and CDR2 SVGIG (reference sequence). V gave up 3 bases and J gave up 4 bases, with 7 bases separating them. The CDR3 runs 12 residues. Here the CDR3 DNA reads TGTGCCTGGAGCGGGGGGGGAAACACCATATATTTT. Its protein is CAWSGGGNTIYF.

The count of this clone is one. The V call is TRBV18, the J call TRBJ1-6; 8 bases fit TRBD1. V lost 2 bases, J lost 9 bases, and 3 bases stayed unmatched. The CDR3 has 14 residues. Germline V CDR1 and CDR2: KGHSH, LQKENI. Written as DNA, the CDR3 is TGTGCCAGCTCACCAAGGACAGGGCTTTCACCCCTCCACTTT. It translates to CASSPRTGLSPLHF.

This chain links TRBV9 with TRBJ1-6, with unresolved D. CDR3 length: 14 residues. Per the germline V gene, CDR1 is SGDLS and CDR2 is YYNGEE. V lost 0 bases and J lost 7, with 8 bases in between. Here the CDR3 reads CASSVEHTNSPLHF. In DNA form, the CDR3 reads TGTGCCAGCAGCGTAGAGCATACGAATTCACCCCTCCACTTT.

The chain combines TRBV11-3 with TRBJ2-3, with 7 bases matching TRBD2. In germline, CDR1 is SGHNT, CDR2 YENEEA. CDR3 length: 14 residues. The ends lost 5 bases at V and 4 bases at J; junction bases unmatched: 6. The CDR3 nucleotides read TGTGCCAGCAGCCCAAGCGGGGTCCCAGATACGCAGTATTTT. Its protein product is CASSPSGVPDTQYF.

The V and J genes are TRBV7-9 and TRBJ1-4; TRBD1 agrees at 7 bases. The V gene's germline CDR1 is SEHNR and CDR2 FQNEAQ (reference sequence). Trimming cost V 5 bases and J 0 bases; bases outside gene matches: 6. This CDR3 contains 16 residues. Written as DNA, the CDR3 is TGTGCCAGCAGCCCTGGACAGGAATCAACTAATGAAAAACTGTTTTTT. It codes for CASSPGQESTNEKLFF.

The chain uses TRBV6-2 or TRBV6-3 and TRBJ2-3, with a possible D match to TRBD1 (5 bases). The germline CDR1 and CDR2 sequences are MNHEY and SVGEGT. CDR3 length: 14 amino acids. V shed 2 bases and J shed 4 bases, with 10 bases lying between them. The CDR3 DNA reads TGTGCCAGCAGTTACGGGATAGGGGCAGATACGCAGTATTTT. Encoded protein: CASSYGIGADTQYF.

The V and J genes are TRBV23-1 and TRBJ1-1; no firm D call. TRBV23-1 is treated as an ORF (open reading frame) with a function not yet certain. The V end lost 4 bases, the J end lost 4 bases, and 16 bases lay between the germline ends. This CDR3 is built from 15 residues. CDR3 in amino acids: CASSPPEGAGTEAFF. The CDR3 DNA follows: TGCGCCAGCAGTCCCCCAGAGGGAGCGGGCACTGAAGCTTTCTTT.

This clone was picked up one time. The CDR3 loop is CASSYSGTGLYNEQFF. CDR3 in DNA: TGTGCCAGCAGTTACTCCGGGACAGGCCTCTACAATGAGCAGTTCTTC. This sequence joins TRBV6-5 and TRBJ2-1; 8 nucleotides line up with TRBD1. The CDR3 is 16 amino acids. The ends lost 0 bases at V and 3 bases at J; junction bases unmatched: 4. CDR1 and CDR2 from the germline V gene are MNHEY and SVGAGI.

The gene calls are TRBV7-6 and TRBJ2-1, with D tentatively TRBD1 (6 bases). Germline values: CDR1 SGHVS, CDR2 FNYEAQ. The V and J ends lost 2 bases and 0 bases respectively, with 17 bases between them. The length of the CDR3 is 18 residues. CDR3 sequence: CASSLYPDRLSSYNEQFF. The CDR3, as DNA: TGTGCCAGCAGCTTATACCCCGACAGGCTAAGCTCCTACAATGAGCAGTTCTTC.

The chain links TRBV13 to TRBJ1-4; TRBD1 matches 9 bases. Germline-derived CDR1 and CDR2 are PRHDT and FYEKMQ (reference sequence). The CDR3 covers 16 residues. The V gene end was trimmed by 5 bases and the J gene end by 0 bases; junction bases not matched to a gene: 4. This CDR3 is CASSDRGGATNEKLFF. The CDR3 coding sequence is TGTGCCAGCAGCGACAGGGGGGGAGCAACTAATGAAAAACTGTTTTTT.

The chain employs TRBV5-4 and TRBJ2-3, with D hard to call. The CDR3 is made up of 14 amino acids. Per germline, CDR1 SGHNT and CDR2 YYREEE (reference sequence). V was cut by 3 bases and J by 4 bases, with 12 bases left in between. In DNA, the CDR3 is TGTGCCAGCAGCTCCGAGCGCGCGGCAGATACGCAGTATTTT. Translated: CASSSERAADTQYF.

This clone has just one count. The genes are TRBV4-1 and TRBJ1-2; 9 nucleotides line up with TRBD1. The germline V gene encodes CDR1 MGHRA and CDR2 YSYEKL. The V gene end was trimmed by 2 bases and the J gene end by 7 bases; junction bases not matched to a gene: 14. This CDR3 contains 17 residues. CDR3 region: CASSQPGQGISLGGYTF. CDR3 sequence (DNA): TGCGCCAGCAGCCAACCGGGACAGGGTATTTCGCTGGGTGGCTACACCTTC.